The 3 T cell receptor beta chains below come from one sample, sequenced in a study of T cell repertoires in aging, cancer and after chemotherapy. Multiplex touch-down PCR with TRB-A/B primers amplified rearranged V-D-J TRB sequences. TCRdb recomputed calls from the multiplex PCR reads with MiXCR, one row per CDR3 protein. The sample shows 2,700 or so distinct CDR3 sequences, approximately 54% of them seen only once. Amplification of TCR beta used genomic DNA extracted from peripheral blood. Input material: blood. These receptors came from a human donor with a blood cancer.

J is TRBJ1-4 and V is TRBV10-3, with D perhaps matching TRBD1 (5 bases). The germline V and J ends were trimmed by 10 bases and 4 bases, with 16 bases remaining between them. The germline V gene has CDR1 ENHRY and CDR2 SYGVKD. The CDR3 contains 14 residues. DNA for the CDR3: TGTGCCAGCAGGTCGGGGACGAGTAATGAAAAACTGTTTTTT. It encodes CASRSGTSNEKLFF.

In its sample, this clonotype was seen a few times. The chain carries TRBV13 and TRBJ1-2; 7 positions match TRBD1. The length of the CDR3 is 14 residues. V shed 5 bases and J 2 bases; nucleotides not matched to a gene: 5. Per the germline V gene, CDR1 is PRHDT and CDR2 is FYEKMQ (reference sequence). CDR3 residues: CASSPGTENYGYTF. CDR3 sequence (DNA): TGTGCCAGCAGCCCCGGGACAGAGAACTATGGCTACACCTTC.

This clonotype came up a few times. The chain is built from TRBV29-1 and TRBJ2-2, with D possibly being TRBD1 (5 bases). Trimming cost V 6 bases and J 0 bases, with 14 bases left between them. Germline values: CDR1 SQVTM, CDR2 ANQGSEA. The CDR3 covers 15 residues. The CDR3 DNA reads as TGCAGCGTAAGAACAGGCGTTTCGAACACCGGGGAGCTGTTTTTT. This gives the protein CSVRTGVSNTGELFF.